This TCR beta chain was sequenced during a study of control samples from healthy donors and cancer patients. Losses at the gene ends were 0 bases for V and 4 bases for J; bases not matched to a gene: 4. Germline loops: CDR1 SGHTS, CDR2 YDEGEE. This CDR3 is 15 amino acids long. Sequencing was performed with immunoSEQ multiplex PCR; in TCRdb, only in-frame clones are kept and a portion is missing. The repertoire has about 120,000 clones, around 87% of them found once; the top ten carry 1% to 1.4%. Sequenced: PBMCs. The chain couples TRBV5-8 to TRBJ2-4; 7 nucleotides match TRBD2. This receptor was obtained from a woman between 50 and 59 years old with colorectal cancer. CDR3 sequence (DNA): TGTGCCAGCAGCTTGGAGGGAGGGAGAAAAAACATTCAGTACTTC. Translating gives CASSLEGGRKNIQYF.